This T cell receptor (beta chain) was profiled in a study of blood T cell repertoires in COVID-19. Study background: Donors in the United States, Italy and Spain gave samples during acute or convalescent COVID-19. T cells, B-cell-depleted T cells, or PBMCs supplied cDNA or gDNA.

From germline, CDR1 is LGHNA and CDR2 YSLEER. Deletions cut 1 base from V and 8 bases from J, with 14 bases between. The CDR3 is 14 amino acids. The authors' processing: Reference gene primer amplification gave estimated nucleated cell counts. Libraries were prepared by immunoSEQ multiplex PCR; TCRdb keeps only in-frame clonotypes and omits some of them. The V and J calls and the clone size are those of that table, but D and trimming were determined from the DNA. The table shows around 58,000 clones, with approximately 87% occurring only once. J is TRBJ1-2 and V is TRBV4-3; D ambiguous. This clonotype originated in a human donor in a cohort sampled during active COVID-19. Sequencing was carried out using peripheral blood. The CDR3 DNA reads as TGCGCCAGCAGCCAAGGGAACGTCCAGCGGGGCTACACCTTC. This encodes CASSQGNVQRGYTF.